This is a list of T cell receptor beta chains from one sample in a study of blood T cell repertoires in COVID-19. Clones were sequenced by immunoSEQ multiplex PCR, and TCRdb holds only the in-frame ones, with some missing. The profile covers roughly 160,000 clones, with around 86% appearing a single time and just over 2.5% taken by the ten largest. Sequencing used peripheral blood. Receptors were obtained from a woman aged 80 or older with COVID-19, enrolled during active disease. The CDR3 runs from the conserved cysteine through the conserved F or W. D genes are given only for firm matches. Not every row has a clone size; where given, it reads once, few, many or a size class.

d_call	v_call	clone_size	j_call	cdr3_nt	cdr3_aa
TRBD1	TRBV7-2	NA	TRBJ1-6	TGTGCCAGCAGCTTAGTTGGGGCAGGGGGCGTGAATTCACCCCTCCACTTT	CASSLVGAGGVNSPLHF
NA	TRBV10-3	NA	TRBJ2-7	TGTGCCATCGGCGAGACAGGAGATTACGAGCAGTACTTC	CAIGETGDYEQYF
TRBD2	TRBV7-2	NA	TRBJ2-7	TGTGCCAGCAGACCGGGACTAGCGGGAGGTGGCGAGCAGTACTTC	CASRPGLAGGGEQYF
NA	TRBV28	few	TRBJ2-7	TGTGCCAGCAGTTCTCCCCAGAAAACCTACGAGCAGTACTTC	CASSSPQKTYEQYF
NA	TRBV19	NA	TRBJ1-3	TGTGCCAGCCAACCCACGGGGGGAACTGGAAACACCATATATTTT	CASQPTGGTGNTIYF
NA	TRBV6-4	NA	TRBJ2-2	TGTGCCAGCACCAATGGGGTTTATCTAGCGAGTGTCGGGGAGCTGTTTTTT	CASTNGVYLASVGELFF
NA	TRBV28	NA	TRBJ1-2	TGTGCCACTAGGGAGGTAGCCGGCTACACCTTC	CATREVAGYTF
NA	TRBV9	NA	TRBJ2-7	TGTGCCAGCAGCCCCGACGCGGCGGATTTCTCCTACGAGCAGTACTTC	CASSPDAADFSYEQYF
TRBD2	TRBV5-1	NA	TRBJ2-7	TGCGCCAGCAGGCGGGAGGGCCCCGAGCAGTACTTC	CASRREGPEQYF
NA	TRBV24-1	NA	TRBJ2-3	TGTGCCACCAGTCTCAGTGGTAACACAGATACGCAGTATTTT	CATSLSGNTDTQYF
TRBD1	TRBV10-3	NA	TRBJ1-2	TGTGCCATCAGTGAGGGACAGGGTTACGGCTACACCTTC	CAISEGQGYGYTF
TRBD1	TRBV28	NA	TRBJ1-1	TGTGCCAGCAGTTCGGGACAGGGGGCCATGAACACTGAAGCTTTCTTT	CASSSGQGAMNTEAFF
TRBD2	TRBV5-4	NA	TRBJ2-7	TGTGCCAGCAGCCCGGGGGGCGCTAGCGGGAGGGGAAGGGAGCAGTACTTC	CASSPGGASGRGREQYF
TRBD1	TRBV9	once	TRBJ1-4	TGTGCCAGCAAGGGACAGGGTGGTGAAAAACTGTTTTTT	CASKGQGGEKLFF
TRBD1	TRBV29-1	NA	TRBJ2-2	TGCAGCGTAGGGGGGACAGGGGGCACCGGGGAGCTGTTTTTT	CSVGGTGGTGELFF
TRBD2	TRBV4-3	NA	TRBJ2-1	TGCGCCAGCAGCCCCAACCCGAATAGCGGGAGGCCACACAATGAGCAGTTCTTC	CASSPNPNSGRPHNEQFF
TRBD1	TRBV24-1	once	TRBJ2-5	TGTGCCACCAGTGATGGACAGGGATGGGAGACCCAGTACTTC	CATSDGQGWETQYF
TRBD1	TRBV18	NA	TRBJ2-1	TGTGCCAGCTCACCCCGGGACAGGGTAAGGAATGAGCAGTTCTTC	CASSPRDRVRNEQFF
NA	TRBV9	NA	TRBJ2-7	TGTGCCAGCAGCGGGACGGGTGGGAGATACGAGCAGTACTTC	CASSGTGGRYEQYF
TRBD1	TRBV6-5	NA	TRBJ1-2	TGTGCCAGCAGTTCCAGGGGGCTGGAGTATGGCTACACCTTC	CASSSRGLEYGYTF
TRBD1	TRBV27	NA	TRBJ1-6	TGTGCCAGCAGTATGGGGACAGGCGGTAATTCACCCCTCCACTTT	CASSMGTGGNSPLHF
NA	TRBV7-9	NA	TRBJ2-7	TGTGCCAGCAGCTTAGGGGGCGTGGTGTACGAGCAGTACTTC	CASSLGGVVYEQYF
TRBD2	TRBV28	once	TRBJ2-4	TGTGCCAGCAGCCGCGGGGGGGCTTTGAACATTCAGTACTTC	CASSRGGALNIQYF